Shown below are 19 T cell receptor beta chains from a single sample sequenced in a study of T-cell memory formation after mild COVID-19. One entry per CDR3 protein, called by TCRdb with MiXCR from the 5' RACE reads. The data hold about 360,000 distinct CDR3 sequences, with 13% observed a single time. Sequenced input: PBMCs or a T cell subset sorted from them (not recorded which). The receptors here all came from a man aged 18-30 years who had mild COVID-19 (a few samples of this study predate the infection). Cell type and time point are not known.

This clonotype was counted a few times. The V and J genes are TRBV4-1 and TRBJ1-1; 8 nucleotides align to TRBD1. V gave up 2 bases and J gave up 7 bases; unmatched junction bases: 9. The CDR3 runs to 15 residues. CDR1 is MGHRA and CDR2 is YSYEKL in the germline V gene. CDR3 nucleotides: TGCGCCAGCAGCCAATCTGGGACAGGCCTTATTGAAGCTTTCTTT. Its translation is CASSQSGTGLIEAFF.

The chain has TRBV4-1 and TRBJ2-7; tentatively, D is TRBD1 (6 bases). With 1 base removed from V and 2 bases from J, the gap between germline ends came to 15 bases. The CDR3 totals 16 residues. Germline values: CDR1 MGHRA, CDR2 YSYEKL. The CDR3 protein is CASSQVLTGSTYEQYV. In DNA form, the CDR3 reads TGCGCCAGCAGCCAAGTTTTGACAGGCAGTACCTACGAGCAGTACGTC.

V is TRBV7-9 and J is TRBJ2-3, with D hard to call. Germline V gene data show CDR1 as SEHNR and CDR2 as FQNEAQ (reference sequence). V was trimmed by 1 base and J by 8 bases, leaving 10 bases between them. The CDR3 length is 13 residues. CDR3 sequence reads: CASSLEAAGTQYF. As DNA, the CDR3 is TGTGCCAGCAGCTTAGAGGCGGCCGGTACGCAGTATTTT.

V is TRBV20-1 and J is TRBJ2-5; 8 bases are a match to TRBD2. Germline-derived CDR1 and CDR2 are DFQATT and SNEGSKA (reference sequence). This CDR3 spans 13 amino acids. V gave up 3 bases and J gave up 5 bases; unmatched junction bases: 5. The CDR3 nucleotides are TGCAGTGCTAGTCCGGGGGGGCCGGAGACCCAGTACTTC. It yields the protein CSASPGGPETQYF.

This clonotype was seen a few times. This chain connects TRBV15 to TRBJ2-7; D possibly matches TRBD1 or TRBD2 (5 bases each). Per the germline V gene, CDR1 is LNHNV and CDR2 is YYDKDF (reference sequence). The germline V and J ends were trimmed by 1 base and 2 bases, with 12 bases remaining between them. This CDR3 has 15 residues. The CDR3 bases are TGTGCCACCAGCAGAGCGTCCGTGGGGGCCTACGAGCAGTACTTC. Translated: CATSRASVGAYEQYF. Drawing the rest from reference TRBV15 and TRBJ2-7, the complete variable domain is DAMVIQNPRYQVTQFGKPVTLSCSQTLNHNVMYWYQQKSSQAPKLLFHYYDKDFNNEADTPDNFQSRRPNTSFCFLDIRSPGLGDTAMYLCATSRASVGAYEQYFGPGTRLTVT.

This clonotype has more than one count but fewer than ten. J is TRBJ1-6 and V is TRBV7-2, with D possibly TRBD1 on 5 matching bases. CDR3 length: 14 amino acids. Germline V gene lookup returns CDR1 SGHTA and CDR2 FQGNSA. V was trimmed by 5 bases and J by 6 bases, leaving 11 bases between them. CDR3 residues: CASSIDSGNSPLHF. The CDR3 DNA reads TGTGCCAGCAGCATCGACAGTGGTAATTCACCCCTCCACTTT.

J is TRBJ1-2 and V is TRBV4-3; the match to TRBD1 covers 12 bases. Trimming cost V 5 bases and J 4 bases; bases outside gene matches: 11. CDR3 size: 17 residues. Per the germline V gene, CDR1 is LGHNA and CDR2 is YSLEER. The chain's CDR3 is CASSSGTGGRYSYGYTF. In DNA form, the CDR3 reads TGCGCCAGCAGCTCCGGGACAGGGGGCCGCTATAGCTATGGCTACACCTTC.

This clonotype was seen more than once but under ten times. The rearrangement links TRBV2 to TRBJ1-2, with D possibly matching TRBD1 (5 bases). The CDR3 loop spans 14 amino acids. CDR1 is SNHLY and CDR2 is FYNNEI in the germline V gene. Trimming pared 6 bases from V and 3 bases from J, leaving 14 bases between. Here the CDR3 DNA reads TGTGCCAGCAGGGCGACAGACTTAGACTATGGCTACACCTTC. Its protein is CASRATDLDYGYTF. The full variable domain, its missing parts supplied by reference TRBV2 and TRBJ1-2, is EPEVTQTPSHQVTQMGQEVILRCVPISNHLYFYWYRQILGQKVEFLVSFYNNEISEKSEIFDDQFSVERPDGSNFTLKIRSTKLEDSAMYFCASRATDLDYGYTFGSGTRLTVV.

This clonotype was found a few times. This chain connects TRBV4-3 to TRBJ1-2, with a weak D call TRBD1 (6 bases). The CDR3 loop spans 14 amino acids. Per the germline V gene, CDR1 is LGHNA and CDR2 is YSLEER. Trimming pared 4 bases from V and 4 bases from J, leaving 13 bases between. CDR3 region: CASSPKDRTYGYTF. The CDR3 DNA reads TGCGCCAGCAGCCCTAAGGACAGAACCTATGGCTACACCTTC.

In nucleotides, the CDR3 is TGTGCCAGCAGCTTATATAGTGTTTATGGCTACACCTTC. It codes for CASSLYSVYGYTF. The V gene is TRBV7-2, the J gene TRBJ1-2; no definite D call. Germline V gene sequence: CDR1 SGHTA, CDR2 FQGNSA. There are 13 residues in the CDR3. Trimming stripped 2 bases from V and 5 bases from J, with 9 bases between.

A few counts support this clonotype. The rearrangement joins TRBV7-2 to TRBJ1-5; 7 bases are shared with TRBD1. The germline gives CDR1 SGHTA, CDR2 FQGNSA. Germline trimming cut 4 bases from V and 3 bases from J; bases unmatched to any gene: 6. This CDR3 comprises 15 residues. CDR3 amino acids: CASSSGGRDNQPQHF. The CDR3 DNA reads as TGTGCCAGCAGCTCAGGGGGACGGGACAATCAGCCCCAGCATTTT.

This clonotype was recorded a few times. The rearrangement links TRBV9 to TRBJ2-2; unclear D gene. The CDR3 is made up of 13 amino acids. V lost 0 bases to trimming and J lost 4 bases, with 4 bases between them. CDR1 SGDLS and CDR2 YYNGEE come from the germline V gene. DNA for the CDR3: TGTGCCAGCAGCGTAGAAAGCACCGGGGAGCTGTTTTTT. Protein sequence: CASSVESTGELFF. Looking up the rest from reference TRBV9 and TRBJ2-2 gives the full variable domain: DSGVTQTPKHLITATGQRVTLRCSPRSGDLSVYWYQQSLDQGLQFLIQYYNGEERAKGNILERFSAQQFPDLHSELNLSSLELGDSALYFCASSVESTGELFFGEGSRLTVL.

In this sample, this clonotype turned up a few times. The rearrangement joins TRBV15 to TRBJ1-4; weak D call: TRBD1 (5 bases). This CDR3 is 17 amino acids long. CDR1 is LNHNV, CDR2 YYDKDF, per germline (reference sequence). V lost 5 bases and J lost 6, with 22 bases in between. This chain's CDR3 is CATSRQTRQFFDEKLFF. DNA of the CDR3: TGTGCCACCAGCCGGCAAACCCGACAGTTCTTCGATGAAAAACTGTTTTTT.

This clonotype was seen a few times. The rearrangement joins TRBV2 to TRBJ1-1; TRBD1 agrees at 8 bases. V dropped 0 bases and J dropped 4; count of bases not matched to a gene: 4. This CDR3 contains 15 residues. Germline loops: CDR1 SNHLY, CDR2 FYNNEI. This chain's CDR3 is CASSEADRDGTEAFF. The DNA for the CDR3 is TGTGCCAGCAGTGAAGCGGACAGGGATGGCACTGAAGCTTTCTTT.

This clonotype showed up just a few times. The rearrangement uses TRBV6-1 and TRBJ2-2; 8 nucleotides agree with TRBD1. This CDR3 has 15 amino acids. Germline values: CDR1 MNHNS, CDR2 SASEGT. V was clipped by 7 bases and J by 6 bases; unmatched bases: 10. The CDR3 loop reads CASKTMDRAAGELFF. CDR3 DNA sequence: TGTGCCAGCAAGACCATGGACAGGGCTGCCGGGGAGCTGTTTTTT.

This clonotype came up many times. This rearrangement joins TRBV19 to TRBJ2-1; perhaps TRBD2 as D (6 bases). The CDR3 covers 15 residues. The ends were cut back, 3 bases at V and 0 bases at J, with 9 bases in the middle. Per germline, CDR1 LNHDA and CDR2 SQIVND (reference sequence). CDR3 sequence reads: CASSMRGSSYNEQFF. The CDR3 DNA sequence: TGTGCCAGTAGTATGCGGGGTAGCTCCTACAATGAGCAGTTCTTC.

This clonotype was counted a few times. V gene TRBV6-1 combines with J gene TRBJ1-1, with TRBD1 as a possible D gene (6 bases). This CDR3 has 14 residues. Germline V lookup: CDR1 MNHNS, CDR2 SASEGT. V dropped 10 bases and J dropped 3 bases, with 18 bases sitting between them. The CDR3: CATSFLGGDTEAFF. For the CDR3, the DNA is TGTGCCACCTCGTTCCTGGGGGGCGACACTGAAGCTTTCTTT.

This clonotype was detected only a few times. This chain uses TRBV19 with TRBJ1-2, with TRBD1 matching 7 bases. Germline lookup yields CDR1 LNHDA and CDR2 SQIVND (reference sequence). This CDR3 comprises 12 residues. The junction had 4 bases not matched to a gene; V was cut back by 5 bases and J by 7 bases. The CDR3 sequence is CASSPGGLGYTF. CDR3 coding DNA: TGTGCCAGTAGTCCAGGGGGTCTTGGCTACACCTTC.

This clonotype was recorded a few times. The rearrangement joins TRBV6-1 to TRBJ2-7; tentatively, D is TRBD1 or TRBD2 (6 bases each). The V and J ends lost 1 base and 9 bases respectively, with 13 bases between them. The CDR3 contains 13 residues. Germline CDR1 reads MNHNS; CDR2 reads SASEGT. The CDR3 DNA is TGTGCCAGCAGTGAAGTATGGGGGGCAAGGCAGTACGTC. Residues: CASSEVWGARQYV.